This T cell receptor beta chain is from a study of graft-versus-host responses after intestinal transplantation. Study context: Transplantation in recipients was multivisceral, liver-intestinal, or isolated intestinal. All recipients got anti-thymocyte globulin induction, then tacrolimus and steroids for roughly three years.

The CDR3 extends over 15 amino acids. The germline V gene has CDR1 LNHDA and CDR2 SQIVND (reference sequence). V shed 3 bases and J shed 5 bases, with 16 bases lying between them. Notes on this clone: Its antigen is still unknown.

Findings and limits, study-wide: Recipient marrow contained GvH clones, some of which appeared first in ileum or blood. Association was observed between peak circulating GvH clone levels and early post-transplant HvG declines.

Repertoires were generated with immunoSEQ multiplex PCR, while TCRdb's copy carries only in-frame clones and drops some. The sample shows 90,000 to 150,000 clones, 85% to 95% of them seen only once. Sequencing used unstimulated CD8+ T cells sorted from spleen or lymph node cells, obtained before intestinal transplant. The sequence derives from a human donor who received an intestinal transplant. The J gene is TRBJ1-2, the V gene TRBV19; D gene unclear. This CDR3 is CASSIGRTDQYGYTF. The DNA for the CDR3 is TGTGCCAGTAGTATTGGTCGAACAGATCAGTATGGCTACACCTTC.